This T cell receptor (beta chain) was recorded in a study of blood T cell repertoires in COVID-19. Study as a whole: Sites in the United States, Italy and Spain provided acute and convalescent COVID-19 samples. PBMCs, B-cell-depleted T cells, or T cells were the source of the cDNA or gDNA that made up the material.

Germline V CDR1 and CDR2: KGHDR, SFDVKD. CDR3 length: 15 amino acids. V lost 2 bases, J lost 3 bases, and 4 bases stayed unmatched. Original analysis: Estimation of nucleated cell counts was performed using reference gene primer amplification. Libraries were prepared by immunoSEQ multiplex PCR; TCRdb keeps only in-frame clonotypes and omits some of them. The DNA gave D and trimming, while V, J and clone size come from that table. The data contain around 200,000 clones, about 83% of them singletons. This sequence was found in a man aged 35-49 years with active or convalescent COVID-19. The sequencing sample was made of peripheral blood. This rearrangement joins TRBV24-1 to TRBJ1-2, with 8 bases fitting TRBD1. The CDR3 DNA reads TGTGCCACCAGTGATTCCAGGGGGCTGGACTATGGCTACACCTTC. Its protein is CATSDSRGLDYGYTF.